Presented here are 5 T cell receptor beta chains from one specimen sequenced in a study of T cell changes during pregnancy in multiple sclerosis. Produced via immunoSEQ multiplex PCR; TCRdb's table is partial and in-frame only. The table shows about 77,000 clones, with about 89% occurring only once. Specimen: peripheral blood, collected before pregnancy. The receptors here all came from a female donor with multiple sclerosis, enrolled in a pregnancy study.

This clone has a handful of counts. The rearrangement uses TRBV11-1 and TRBJ2-5; D is possibly TRBD1 (5 bases). There are 15 residues in the CDR3. Trimming stripped 2 bases from V and 7 bases from J, with 17 bases between. In germline, CDR1 is SGHAT, CDR2 FQDESV (reference sequence). CDR3: CASSLFTVQDGTQYF. The DNA of the CDR3 is TGTGCCAGCAGCTTATTCACAGTACAGGATGGGACCCAGTACTTC. Together with reference TRBV11-1 and TRBJ2-5, the CDR3 gives the full variable domain: EAEVAQSPRYKITEKSQAVAFWCDPISGHATLYWYRQILGQGPELLVQFQDESVVDDSQLPKDRFSAERLKGVDSTLKIQPAELGDSAMYLCASSLFTVQDGTQYFGPGTRLLVL.

To note about this clone: The junction departs from the called germline gene at one end, perhaps through a read error. The chain uses TRBV7-7 and TRBJ2-5; 8 bases map to TRBD2. CDR3 length: 17 amino acids. Per the germline V gene, CDR1 is SSHAT and CDR2 is FNYEAQ (reference sequence). This chain's CDR3 is CASSLEVLAGGVETQYF. CDR3 sequence (DNA): TGTGCTAGCAGCTTAGAGGTTTTGGCGGGGGGAGTGGAGACCCAGTACTTC.

This sequence joins TRBV29-1 and TRBJ1-1, with D unclear. The CDR3 runs 11 residues. CDR1 is SQVTM and CDR2 is ANQGSEA in the germline V gene. Between the trimmed V and J ends, which lost 8 bases and 2 bases, there was a span of 9 bases. The CDR3 DNA is TGCAGCACAACCGATAACACTGAAGCTTTCTTT. Amino acid sequence: CSTTDNTEAFF.

This clone was found many times. The rearrangement uses TRBV6-1 and TRBJ2-7; D not certain. Germline V gene lookup returns CDR1 MNHNS and CDR2 SASEGT. CDR3 length: 12 amino acids. V lost 9 bases and J 2 bases, leaving 11 bases between the germline ends. The DNA for the CDR3 is TGTGCCAGTAACCTGGGCCCCTACGAGCAGTACTTC. It yields the protein CASNLGPYEQYF.

This chain uses TRBV28 with TRBJ1-5, with D uncertain. V lost 9 bases, J lost 5 bases, and 17 bases lay in between. The germline gives CDR1 MDHEN, CDR2 SYDVKM. This CDR3 has 14 amino acids. CDR3 sequence (DNA): TGTGCCAGTCTCGGGAGGGTTCTTGATCAGCCCCAGCATTTT. This gives the protein CASLGRVLDQPQHF.